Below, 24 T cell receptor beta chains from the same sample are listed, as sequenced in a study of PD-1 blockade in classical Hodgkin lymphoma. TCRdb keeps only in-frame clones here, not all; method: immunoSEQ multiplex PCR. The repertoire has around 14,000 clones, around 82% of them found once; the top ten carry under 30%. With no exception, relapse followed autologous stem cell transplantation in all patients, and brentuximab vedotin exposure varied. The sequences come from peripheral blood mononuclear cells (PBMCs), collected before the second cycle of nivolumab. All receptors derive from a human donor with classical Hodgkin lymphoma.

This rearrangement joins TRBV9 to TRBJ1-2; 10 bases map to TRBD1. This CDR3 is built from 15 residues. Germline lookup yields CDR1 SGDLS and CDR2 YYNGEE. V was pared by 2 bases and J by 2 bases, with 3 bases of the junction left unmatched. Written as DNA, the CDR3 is TGTGCCAGCAGCGTTTCGGGACAGGGGAACTATGGCTACACCTTC. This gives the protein CASSVSGQGNYGYTF.

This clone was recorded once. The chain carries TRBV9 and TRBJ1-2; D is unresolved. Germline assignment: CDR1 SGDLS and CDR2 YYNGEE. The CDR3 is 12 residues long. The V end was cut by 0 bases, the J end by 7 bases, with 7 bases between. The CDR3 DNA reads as TGTGCCAGCAGCGTAGAAGGGAGTGGCTACACCTTC. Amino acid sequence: CASSVEGSGYTF.

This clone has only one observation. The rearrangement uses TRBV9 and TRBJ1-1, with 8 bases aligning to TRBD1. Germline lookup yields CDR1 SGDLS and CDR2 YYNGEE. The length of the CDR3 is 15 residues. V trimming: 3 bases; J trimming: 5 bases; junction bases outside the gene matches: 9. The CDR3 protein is CASSGMTGVDTEAFF. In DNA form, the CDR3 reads TGTGCCAGCAGCGGTATGACAGGGGTCGATACTGAAGCTTTCTTT.

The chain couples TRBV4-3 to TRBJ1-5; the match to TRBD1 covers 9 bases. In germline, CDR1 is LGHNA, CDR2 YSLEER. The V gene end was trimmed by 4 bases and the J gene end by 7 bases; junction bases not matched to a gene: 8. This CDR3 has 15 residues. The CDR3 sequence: CASSPGDRDRQPQHF. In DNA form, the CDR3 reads TGCGCCAGCAGCCCCGGGGACAGGGACAGGCAGCCCCAGCATTTT.

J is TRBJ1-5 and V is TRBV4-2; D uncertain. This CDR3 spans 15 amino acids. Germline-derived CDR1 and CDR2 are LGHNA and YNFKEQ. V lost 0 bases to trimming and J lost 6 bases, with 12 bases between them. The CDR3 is CASSQEPRGGQPQHF. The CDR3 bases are TGTGCCAGCAGCCAAGAACCCCGAGGCGGTCAGCCCCAGCATTTT.

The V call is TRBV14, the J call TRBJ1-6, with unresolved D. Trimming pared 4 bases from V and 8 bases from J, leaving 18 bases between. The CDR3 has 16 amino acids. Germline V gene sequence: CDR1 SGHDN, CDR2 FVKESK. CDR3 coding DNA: TGTGCCAGCAGCCCAATGGACGTCCTCCCTCATTCACCCCTCCACTTT. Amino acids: CASSPMDVLPHSPLHF.

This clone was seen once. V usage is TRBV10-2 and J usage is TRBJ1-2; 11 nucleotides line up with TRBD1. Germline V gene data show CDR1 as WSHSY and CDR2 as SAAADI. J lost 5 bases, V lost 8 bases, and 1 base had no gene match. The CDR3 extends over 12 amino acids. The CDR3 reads CASGQGAYGYTF. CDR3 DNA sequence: TGCGCCAGCGGACAGGGGGCTTATGGCTACACCTTC.

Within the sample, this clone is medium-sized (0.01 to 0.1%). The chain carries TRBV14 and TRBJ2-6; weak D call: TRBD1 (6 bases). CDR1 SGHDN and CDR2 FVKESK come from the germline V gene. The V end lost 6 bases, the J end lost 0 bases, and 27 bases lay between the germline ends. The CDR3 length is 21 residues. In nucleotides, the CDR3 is TGTGCCAGCAGTCAACAACGATCGGACAGCCGCATCCTCTCTGGGGCCAACGTCCTGACTTTC. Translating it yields CASSQQRSDSRILSGANVLTF.

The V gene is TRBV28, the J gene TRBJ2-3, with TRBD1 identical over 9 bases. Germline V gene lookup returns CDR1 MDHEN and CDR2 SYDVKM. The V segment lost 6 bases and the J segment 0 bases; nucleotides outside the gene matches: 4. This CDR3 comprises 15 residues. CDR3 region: CASSLQGASTDTQYF. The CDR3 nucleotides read TGTGCCAGCAGCCTACAGGGGGCTAGCACAGATACGCAGTATTTT.

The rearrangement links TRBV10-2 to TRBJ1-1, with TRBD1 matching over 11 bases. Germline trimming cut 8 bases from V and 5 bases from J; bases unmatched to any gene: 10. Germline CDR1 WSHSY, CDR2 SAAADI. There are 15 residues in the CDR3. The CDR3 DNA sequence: TGCGCCAGCTGCCCCCCCGGGACAGGGGGAACTGAAGCTTTCTTT. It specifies CASCPPGTGGTEAFF.

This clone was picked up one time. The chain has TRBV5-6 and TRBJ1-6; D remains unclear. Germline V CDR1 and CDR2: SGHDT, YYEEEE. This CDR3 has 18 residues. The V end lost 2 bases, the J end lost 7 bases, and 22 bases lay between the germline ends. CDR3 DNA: TGTGCCAGCAGCTTTGGGGTCTCGGACCGGGGATGGAATTCACCCCTCCACTTT. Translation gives CASSFGVSDRGWNSPLHF.

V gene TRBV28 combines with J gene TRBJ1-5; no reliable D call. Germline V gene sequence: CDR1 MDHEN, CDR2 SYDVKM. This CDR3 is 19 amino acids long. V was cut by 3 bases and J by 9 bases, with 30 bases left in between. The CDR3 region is CASSFTSPLVFFSDGPQHF. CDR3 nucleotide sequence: TGTGCCAGCAGTTTCACATCTCCCCTCGTCTTCTTTTCTGATGGGCCCCAGCATTTT.

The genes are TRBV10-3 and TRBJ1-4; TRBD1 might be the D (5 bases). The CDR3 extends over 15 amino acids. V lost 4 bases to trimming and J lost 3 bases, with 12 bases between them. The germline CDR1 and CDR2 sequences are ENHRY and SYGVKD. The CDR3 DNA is TGTGCCATCAGTGTGGGTACAGGACCTAATGAAAAACTGTTTTTT. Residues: CAISVGTGPNEKLFF.

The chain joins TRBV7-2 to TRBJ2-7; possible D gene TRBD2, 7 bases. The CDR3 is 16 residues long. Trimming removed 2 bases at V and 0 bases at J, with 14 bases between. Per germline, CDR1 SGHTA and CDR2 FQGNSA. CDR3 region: CASSLRGGENSYEQYF. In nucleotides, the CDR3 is TGTGCCAGCAGCTTAAGAGGGGGGGAGAACTCCTACGAGCAGTACTTC.

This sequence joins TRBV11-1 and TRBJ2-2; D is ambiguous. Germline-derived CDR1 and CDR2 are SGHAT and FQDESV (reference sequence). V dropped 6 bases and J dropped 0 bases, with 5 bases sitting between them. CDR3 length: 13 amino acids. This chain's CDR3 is CASREANTGELFF. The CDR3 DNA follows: TGTGCCAGCAGAGAGGCGAACACCGGGGAGCTGTTTTTT.

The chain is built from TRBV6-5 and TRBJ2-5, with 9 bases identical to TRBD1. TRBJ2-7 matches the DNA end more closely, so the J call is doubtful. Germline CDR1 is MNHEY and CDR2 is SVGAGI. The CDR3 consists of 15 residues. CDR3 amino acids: CASSYSETGGYEQYF. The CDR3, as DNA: TGTGCCAGCAGTTACTCCGAGACAGGGGGCTACGAGCAGTACTTC.

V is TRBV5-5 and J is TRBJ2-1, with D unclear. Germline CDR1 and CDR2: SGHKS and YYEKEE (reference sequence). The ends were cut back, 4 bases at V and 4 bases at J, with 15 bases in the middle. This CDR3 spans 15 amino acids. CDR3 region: CASSPDGATYNEQFF. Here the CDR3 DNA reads TGTGCCAGCAGCCCCGACGGAGCTACTTACAATGAGCAGTTCTTC.

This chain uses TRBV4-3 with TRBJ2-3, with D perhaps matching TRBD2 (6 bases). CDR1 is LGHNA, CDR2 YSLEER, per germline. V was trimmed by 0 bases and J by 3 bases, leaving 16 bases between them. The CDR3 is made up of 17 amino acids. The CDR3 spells CASSQDWRWGGTDTQYF. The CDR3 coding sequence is TGCGCCAGCAGCCAAGATTGGAGGTGGGGAGGTACAGATACGCAGTATTTT.

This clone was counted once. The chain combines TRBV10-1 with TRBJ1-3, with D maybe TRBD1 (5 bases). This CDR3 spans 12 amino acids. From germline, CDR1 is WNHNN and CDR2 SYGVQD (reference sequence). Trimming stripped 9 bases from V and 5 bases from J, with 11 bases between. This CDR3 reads CARFDSRNTIYF. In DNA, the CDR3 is TGCGCCAGATTCGACAGCAGAAACACCATATATTTT.

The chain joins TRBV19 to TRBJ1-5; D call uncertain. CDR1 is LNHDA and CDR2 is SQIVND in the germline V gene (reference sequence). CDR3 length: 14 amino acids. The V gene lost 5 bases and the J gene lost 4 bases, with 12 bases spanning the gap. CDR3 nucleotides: TGTGCCAGTAGTGTTGGGTATCCAAATCAGCCCCAGCATTTT. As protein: CASSVGYPNQPQHF.

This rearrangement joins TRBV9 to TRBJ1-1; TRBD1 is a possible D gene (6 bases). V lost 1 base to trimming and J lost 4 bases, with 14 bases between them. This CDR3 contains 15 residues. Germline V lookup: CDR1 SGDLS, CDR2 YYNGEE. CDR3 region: CASSVNGEGVTEAFF. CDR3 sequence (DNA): TGTGCCAGCAGCGTAAATGGGGAGGGGGTCACTGAAGCTTTCTTT. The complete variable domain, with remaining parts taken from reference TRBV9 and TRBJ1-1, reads DSGVTQTPKHLITATGQRVTLRCSPRSGDLSVYWYQQSLDQGLQFLIQYYNGEERAKGNILERFSAQQFPDLHSELNLSSLELGDSALYFCASSVNGEGVTEAFFGQGTRLTVV.

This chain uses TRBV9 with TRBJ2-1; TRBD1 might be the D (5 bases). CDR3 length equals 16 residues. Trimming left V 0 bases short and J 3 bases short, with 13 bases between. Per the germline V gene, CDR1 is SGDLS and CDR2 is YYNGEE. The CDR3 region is CASSVGDRMSYNEQFF. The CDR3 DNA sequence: TGTGCCAGCAGCGTAGGAGACAGAATGAGCTACAATGAGCAGTTCTTC.

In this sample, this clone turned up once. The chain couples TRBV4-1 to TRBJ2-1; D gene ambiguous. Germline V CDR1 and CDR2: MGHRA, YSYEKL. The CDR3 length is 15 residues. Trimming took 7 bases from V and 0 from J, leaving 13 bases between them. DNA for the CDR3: TGCGCCAGCACCCAGAAGTCCAGCTCCTACAATGAGCAGTTCTTC. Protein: CASTQKSSSYNEQFF.

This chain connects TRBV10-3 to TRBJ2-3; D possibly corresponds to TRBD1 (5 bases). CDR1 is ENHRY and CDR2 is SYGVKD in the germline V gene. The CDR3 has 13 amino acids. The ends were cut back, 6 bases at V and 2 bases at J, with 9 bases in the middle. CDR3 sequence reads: CAIRDGHTDTQYF. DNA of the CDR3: TGTGCCATCAGAGACGGACACACAGATACGCAGTATTTT.